The rows below give T cell receptor beta chains drawn from one sample of a study of cytomegalovirus exposure and HLA in healthy donors. Clones were read by immunoSEQ multiplex PCR, and TCRdb kept only the in-frame ones, dropping some. The sample carries a few hundred thousand clones, 90% recorded once. Sequencing was carried out using PBMCs. These receptors were obtained from a woman aged 30 to 39 in good health and CMV-seronegative. CDR3s include the opening cysteine and the closing phenylalanine or tryptophan. The D gene is left open where the match is weak. The size field is filled for only some rows; it gives once, few, many or a size class.

cdr3_nt,cdr3_aa,d_call,j_call,v_call,clone_size
TGTGCCAGCAGCCCACATTTTACGGCCCCATCCTATGGCTACACCTTC,CASSPHFTAPSYGYTF,NA,TRBJ1-2,TRBV7-9,NA
TGTGCCAGCGACGAACAGGGGACTGAAGCTTTCTTT,CASDEQGTEAFF,TRBD1,TRBJ1-1,TRBV28,few
TGCGCCAGCAGCTTAGACGGCTCCTACGAGCAGTACTTC,CASSLDGSYEQYF,NA,TRBJ2-7,TRBV5-1,once
TGCGCCAGCAGGGAGAGCCGGGACAGAAGCTACGAGCAGTACTTC,CASRESRDRSYEQYF,TRBD1,TRBJ2-7,TRBV5-1,few
TGCAGCGTTTGGGGCGGGAACACTGAAGCTTTCTTT,CSVWGGNTEAFF,NA,TRBJ1-1,TRBV29-1,NA
TGCAGCGCCACACCGGGACTACAATGGGAGACCCAGTACTTC,CSATPGLQWETQYF,TRBD2,TRBJ2-5,TRBV29-1,NA
TGTGCCAGCAGTTTCCTCATCGGGGAGACCCAGTACTTC,CASSFLIGETQYF,NA,TRBJ2-5,TRBV28,NA
TGCGCCAGCAGCTTTGGGAGCGAGACCCAGTACTTC,CASSFGSETQYF,NA,TRBJ2-5,TRBV5-1,NA
TGTGCCAGCAGTCATAGCGGGAGTCTCTACGAGCAGTACTTC,CASSHSGSLYEQYF,TRBD2,TRBJ2-7,TRBV27,NA
TGTGCCAGCTCAAAGGGACCCGCAGCCGTGGGTCCAACAGGGACCCAGTACTTC,CASSKGPAAVGPTGTQYF,NA,TRBJ2-5,TRBV18,NA
TGTGCCAGCAGGATAGCGGGAGGCAATGAGCAGTTCTTC,CASRIAGGNEQFF,TRBD2,TRBJ2-1,TRBV27,NA
TGTGCCAGCAGCCCGAGACAGTTTCTCTCTGGAAACACCATATATTTT,CASSPRQFLSGNTIYF,NA,TRBJ1-3,TRBV5-6,NA
TGTGCCAGCAGCTTAGGGGCGGATTTGTACGAGCAGTACTTC,CASSLGADLYEQYF,NA,TRBJ2-7,TRBV5-5,NA
TGTGCCAGCAGCTTGGTCCGGGGGACTAGCGGGAGAGCCTACGAGCAGTACTTC,CASSLVRGTSGRAYEQYF,TRBD2,TRBJ2-7,TRBV5-8,NA
TGTGCCAGTACCTATGGCGGGTGGGTGGGCGAAAAACTGTTTTTT,CASTYGGWVGEKLFF,NA,TRBJ1-4,TRBV19,NA
TGCGCCAGCAGTGAGTCGCGACTGGGTTGGGCAACAGTCGGCTATGGCTACACCTTC,CASSESRLGWATVGYGYTF,NA,TRBJ1-2,TRBV10-1,NA
TGTGCCAGCAGCGACAGGGCCCCCCTGTTCTTC,CASSDRAPLFF,TRBD1,TRBJ2-1,TRBV11-3,NA
TGTGCCAGCAGCCAAGATTGGTTTAAGGGTGCGGACGGGTTTGTACCCGTAAACTACGAGCAGTACTTC,CASSQDWFKGADGFVPVNYEQYF,NA,TRBJ2-7,TRBV14,NA
TGTGCCAGCAGCTCTCAAGTGGCCATAACCACAGATACGCAGTATTTT,CASSSQVAITTDTQYF,NA,TRBJ2-3,TRBV7-2,NA
TGTGCCAGCAGCTTAAGTTCGATGAGCACTGAAGCTTTCTTT,CASSLSSMSTEAFF,NA,TRBJ1-1,TRBV11-3,NA
TGTGCCAGCAGCCTAGGGATGGGGTACCAAGAGACCCAGTACTTC,CASSLGMGYQETQYF,NA,TRBJ2-5,TRBV28,NA
TGTGCCAGCTCACTAGCGGACAGGGGGAACAATCAGCCCCAGCATTTT,CASSLADRGNNQPQHF,TRBD1,TRBJ1-5,TRBV18,NA
TGCGCCAGCAGCCCCTCCGGGTCCGACAGTGGCTACACCTTC,CASSPSGSDSGYTF,NA,TRBJ1-2,TRBV5-1,once